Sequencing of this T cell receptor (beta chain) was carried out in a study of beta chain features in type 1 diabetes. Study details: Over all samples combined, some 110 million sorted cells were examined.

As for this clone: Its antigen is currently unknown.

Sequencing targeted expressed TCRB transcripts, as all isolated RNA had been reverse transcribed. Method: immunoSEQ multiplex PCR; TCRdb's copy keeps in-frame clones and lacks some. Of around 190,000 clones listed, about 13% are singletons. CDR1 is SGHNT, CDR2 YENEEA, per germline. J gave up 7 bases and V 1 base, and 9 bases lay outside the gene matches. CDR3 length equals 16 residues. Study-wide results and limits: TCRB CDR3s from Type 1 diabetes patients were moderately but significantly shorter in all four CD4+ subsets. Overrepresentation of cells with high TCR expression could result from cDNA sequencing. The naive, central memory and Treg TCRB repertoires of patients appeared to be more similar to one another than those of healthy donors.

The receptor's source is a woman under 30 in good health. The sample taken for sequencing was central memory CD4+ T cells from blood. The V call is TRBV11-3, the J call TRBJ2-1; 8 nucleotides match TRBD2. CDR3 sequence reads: CASSLGLAGGRNEQFF. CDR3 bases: TGTGCCAGCAGCTTAGGCCTGGCGGGGGGCAGAAATGAGCAGTTCTTC. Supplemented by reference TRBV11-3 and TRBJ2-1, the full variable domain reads EAGVVQSPRYKIIEKKQPVAFWCNPISGHNTLYWYLQNLGQGPELLIRYENEEAVDDSQLPKDRFSAERLKGVDSTLKIQPAELGDSAVYLCASSLGLAGGRNEQFFGPGTRLTVL.